This T cell receptor beta chain was sequenced in a study of OX40 agonist ivuxolimab in advanced cancers. The study in broad terms: The costimulatory receptor OX40 (CD134) was targeted by ivuxolimab, a fully human IgG2 agonistic monoclonal antibody. The paper reports the monotherapy dose-escalation portion (N of about 52 patients) of the phase I ivuxolimab trial. Peripheral TCRbeta sequencing was intended to test whether TCR sequence diversity was altered and clonal T-cell expansion was caused by ivuxolimab. Partial responses were achieved by three dose-escalation patients, of whom one had hepatocellular carcinoma and two had cutaneous melanoma. A male proportion of 70% to 90% and a mean age of approximately 58 years, ranging from 23 to 79, were recorded for the dose-escalation cohort. Patients were allowed to have had prior anti-PD-1, anti-PD-L1 or anti-CTLA-4 therapy, and 40% to 45% of the dose-escalation patients had been treated with checkpoint inhibitors. Of the approximately 50 dose-escalation patients, hepatocellular carcinoma was present in around 20, melanoma in approximately 15, renal cell carcinoma in 9 and head and neck cancer in 9. Intravenous ivuxolimab was administered to patients every 2 weeks at six dose levels: 0.01, 0.1, 0.3, 1.5, 3 and 10 mg/kg. Overall study outcomes, separate from this receptor: In partial responders in the 0.1-3.0 mg/kg groups, normalized peripheral clonal expansion was found to be among the lowest, especially among CD8+ T cells. After ivuxolimab, more expanded clones were found on average in CD8+ T cells than in CD4+ T cells. Clonal expansion of both CD4+ and CD8+ blood T cells was observed from baseline to week 6 at doses 0.1 to 3.0 mg/kg. Low levels of normalized T-cell clonal expansion were also shown by some nonresponding patients. Antigen specificity was not determined for the clonally expanded peripheral T cells.

A word on this clone: Its recognized antigen is unknown. One base away there is no much larger clone; base qualities are not given.

Between the V and J ends, shortened by 2 bases and 8 bases respectively, the junction contains 9 bases. Taken from the germline V gene (reference sequence), the CDR1 and CDR2 loops are LNHNV and YYDKDF. From the cysteine through the phenylalanine, the CDR3 covers 13 amino acids. The CDR3 DNA has 39 bases and is translated from base 1. Genomic DNA was extracted from sorted cells for sequencing of the TCRbeta CDR3 region. The immunoSEQ Assay was used for sequencing of TCRbeta CDR3 regions. The table comes from immuneACCESS by way of TCRdb, which keeps in-frame sequences with V and J called. Part of the clones is missing from these tables; in studies checked, under half for an unresolved V gene and the rest for unknown reasons. This sample comprises tens of thousands of clones, around 83% of them detected only once. Jointly, the top ten make up over 1.1% of the sample. The trial excluded patients who had a history of autoimmune disease or were on systemic immunosuppression. In every dose cohort, peripheral blood was drawn for TCR sequencing at baseline, cycle 4 day 1, and cycle 7 day 1. Samples were obtained from an open-label, multicenter, first-in-human phase I dose-escalation trial of ivuxolimab. The trial enrolled adults with locally advanced or metastatic head and neck squamous cell, hepatocellular, melanoma or renal cell carcinoma. Before TCR sequencing, CD4+ T cells and CD8+ T cells from peripheral blood were sorted into separate populations.

The sequence came from an adult with an advanced solid tumor such as melanoma, head and neck, liver or kidney cancer. This chain is built from TRBV15 and TRBJ2-2; the D call could be TRBD1 or TRBD2, with each sharing 5 bases. The specimen was CD4+ or CD8+ T cells sorted from blood, collected in a trial of the OX40 agonist ivuxolimab. The bases read TGTGCCACCAGCAGATCCGGGACGGGGGAGCTGTTTTTT. The encoded protein is CATSRSGTGELFF.